This TCR beta chain is from a study of T cells in tuberculosis (dated by TCRdb to 2016 to 2019). For the study in its entirety: To characterize T cells specific for the mycobacterial lipid antigen glucose monomycolate (GMM), the study used CD1B tetramers together with high-throughput TCR immunosequencing. IGRA-negative adolescents, IGRA-positive adolescents with latent tuberculosis and adults with active tuberculosis, ten per group, were compared in a South African clinical cohort. Overall results and qualifications from the work: A classifier using the diverse GMM-specific repertoire reached 87% accuracy (AUROC roughly 0.9), compared with approximately 70% accuracy using GEM motif frequencies. Which clinical samples got chosen depended on the availability of cryopreserved specimens, and the active tuberculosis cases were adults, whereas the controls were adolescents. The smaller NN-distances were partly driven by shorter CDR3-alpha lengths in active tuberculosis patients, and the difference for TCR-beta did not reach statistical significance. Smaller mean NN-distances to GMM-specific TCRs were observed in active tuberculosis TCR-alpha repertoires than in IGRA-negative controls, suggesting clonal expansion of GMM-specific TCRs.

Concerning this clone itself: What antigen it recognizes has not been identified. One base away there is no much larger clone; base qualities are not given.

Its CDR3 holds 17 amino acids, cysteine through phenylalanine. The CDR3 DNA has 51 bases and is translated from base 1. Cut back by 1 base and 3 bases, the V and J ends lie 17 bases apart. From a lookup of the germline V gene, CDR1 and CDR2 are MGHRA and YSYEKL. At study entry, a tuberculin skin test and the QuantiFERON-TB GOLD In-Tube IGRA were used to screen adolescents for latent tuberculosis infection. Immunosequencing was performed on unsorted cryopreserved PBMC and covered 75,000 to 100,000 T cells per clinical donor on average. Eleven high schools in the Worcester region of the Western Cape, South Africa, served as enrollment sites for adolescents aged 12 to 18 years. Approximately ten M. tuberculosis-infected adolescents and around ten uninfected adolescents, matched for age and sex, were selected. For the adolescents, PBMC were isolated by density centrifugation from freshly drawn heparinized blood and then cryopreserved.

TCR libraries were generated with the immunoSEQ multiplex PCR assay, using TCR-beta and/or TCR-alpha/delta assays for each sample. The Illumina high-throughput platform was used to sequence the amplified TCR libraries. Turning to the authors' computational methods: Clustering and dimensionality reduction were performed using pairwise TCRdist distances among GMM-specific receptors from ex vivo sorted or in vitro expanded T cells. Each clinical repertoire was assigned a mean NN-distance score, defined as the average TCRdist to the nearest 10% of tetramer-positive reference sequences. To compute GEM TCR motif frequency, the fraction of unique TCRs matching known GEM sequences by V/J usage and CDR3 length was calculated. Linear discriminant analysis with leave-one-out cross-validation, implemented in scikit-learn, was used to classify active tuberculosis. This is the immuneACCESS table as TCRdb keeps it, with only in-frame sequences that have V and J called. A part of the clones is gone; compared with another copy, unresolved V genes explain less than half, and the rest is unexplained. D and trimming were read from the DNA, whereas the V and J calls and clone size are those reported in that table. Recorded for this sample are 30,000 or so clones; nearly 90% of them occurred a single time. The top ten hold roughly 6.1% of the sample.

The clonotype originates from a donor aged 10-29 years with latent tuberculosis or without tuberculosis infection. The sequencing sample was made of PBMCs. The chain employs TRBV4-1 and TRBJ2-3; the best D guess is TRBD2, with 5 bases matching. The bases read TGCGCCAGCAGCCAAGGACCGGATGTGGACTCAACAGATACGCAGTATTTT. The resulting protein is CASSQGPDVDSTDTQYF.